A single sample is the source of the 22 T cell receptor beta chains below, sequenced in a study of beta chain features in type 1 diabetes. Reverse transcription of all isolated RNA meant that expressed TCRB transcripts were sequenced. Measured with immunoSEQ multiplex PCR; TCRdb has only the in-frame clones, and not every one. The sample contains approximately 380,000 clones, less than 15% of which appear only once. The sequenced sample was naive CD4+ T cells from blood. The source of these receptors is a young woman in good health.

Only a few counts were recorded for this clone. J is TRBJ2-1 and V is TRBV30, with TRBD1 matching over 8 bases. Germline loops: CDR1 GTSNPN, CDR2 SVGIG (reference sequence). V was clipped by 7 bases and J by 2 bases; unmatched bases: 4. This CDR3 has 13 amino acids. The chain's CDR3 is CAFSGQAYNEQFF. The CDR3 DNA is TGTGCCTTTTCGGGACAGGCCTACAATGAGCAGTTCTTC.

The chain couples TRBV6-4 to TRBJ2-6, with D unclear. Germline loops: CDR1 MRHNA, CDR2 SNTAGT. The V end was cut by 6 bases, the J end by 0 bases, with 9 bases between. This CDR3 contains 15 residues. This CDR3 reads CASSAVLSGANVLTF. In nucleotides, the CDR3 is TGTGCCAGCAGCGCCGTACTCTCTGGGGCCAACGTCCTGACTTTC.

This clone was detected only a few times. In DNA, the CDR3 is TGCGCCAGCAGCTTGGAGGCAGGGGGTTCCTACAATGAGCAGTTCTTC. Protein product: CASSLEAGGSYNEQFF. V is TRBV5-1 and J is TRBJ2-1; 7 bases agree with TRBD1. Germline assignment: CDR1 SGHRS and CDR2 YFSETQ. The V segment lost 0 bases and the J segment 1 base; nucleotides outside the gene matches: 4. CDR3 length: 16 residues.

The V call is TRBV30, the J call TRBJ2-4; D possibly corresponds to TRBD2 (7 bases). Deletions cut 0 bases from V and 8 bases from J, with 11 bases between. This CDR3 is built from 13 residues. Germline V gene data show CDR1 as GTSNPN and CDR2 as SVGIG (reference sequence). The DNA for the CDR3 is TGTGCCTGGAGTGTCGGGGGGCGGGACATTCAGTACTTC. Its protein product is CAWSVGGRDIQYF.

This clone was recorded a few times. This chain links TRBV7-2 with TRBJ2-7; TRBD2 matches 10 bases. This CDR3 has 15 residues. Germline V gene sequence: CDR1 SGHTA, CDR2 FQGNSA. V lost 1 base, J lost 3 bases, and 3 bases stayed unmatched. In DNA form, the CDR3 reads TGTGCCAGCAGCTTAGATACTAGCGGGATCTACGAGCAGTACTTC. Its protein product is CASSLDTSGIYEQYF.

This clone has only a few counts. This chain uses TRBV5-1 with TRBJ2-1; D unresolved. The CDR3 length is 13 residues. The V end lost 5 bases, the J end lost 6 bases, and 12 bases lay between the germline ends. Germline CDR1 reads SGHRS; CDR2 reads YFSETQ. CDR3 in amino acids: CASRLWASNEQFF. CDR3 in DNA: TGCGCCAGCAGACTTTGGGCCTCCAATGAGCAGTTCTTC.

This chain joins TRBV4-3 and TRBJ2-4; D perhaps matches TRBD2 (6 bases). The CDR3 sequence is 16 residues long. V was clipped by 1 base and J by 0 bases, with 10 bases between them. Germline loops: CDR1 LGHNA, CDR2 YSLEER. CDR3 DNA: TGCGCCAGCAGCCAAGCTAGCGCTGTAGCCAAAAACATTCAGTACTTC. It yields the protein CASSQASAVAKNIQYF.

This clone was seen a few times. The chain links TRBV30 to TRBJ1-2; D not resolved. The CDR3 extends over 12 amino acids. Trimming removed 3 bases at V and 6 bases at J, with 11 bases between. Germline CDR1 is GTSNPN and CDR2 is SVGIG (reference sequence). Here the CDR3 reads CAWSPSSDGYTF. CDR3 sequence (DNA): TGTGCCTGGAGCCCGTCATCGGATGGCTACACCTTC.

The V and J genes are TRBV6-5 and TRBJ1-2; D gene uncertain. The V end was cut by 0 bases, the J end by 0 bases, with 8 bases between. Per germline, CDR1 MNHEY and CDR2 SVGAGI. The CDR3 runs to 15 residues. The CDR3 sequence: CASSYSTATNYGYTF. The CDR3 DNA reads TGTGCCAGCAGTTACTCAACAGCTACTAACTATGGCTACACCTTC.

The sample holds a few counts of this clone. This chain connects TRBV5-1 to TRBJ2-7; 9 nucleotides match TRBD2. From germline, CDR1 is SGHRS and CDR2 YFSETQ. Unmatched junction bases numbered 7, after V lost 0 bases and J lost 0 bases. The CDR3 is made up of 17 amino acids. CDR3 nucleotides: TGCGCCAGCAGCTTGGGGGCTAGCGGGACCCTCTCCTACGAGCAGTACTTC. This encodes CASSLGASGTLSYEQYF.

The V call is TRBV10-3, the J call TRBJ2-3, with unresolved D. The CDR3 length is 13 residues. V was trimmed by 4 bases and J by 0 bases, leaving 5 bases between them. In germline, CDR1 is ENHRY, CDR2 SYGVKD. The CDR3 DNA reads TGTGCCATCAGTGCAGTTAGCACAGATACGCAGTATTTT. Encoded protein: CAISAVSTDTQYF.

The rearrangement links TRBV2 to TRBJ1-2; the D gene is possibly TRBD1 (5 bases). CDR1 and CDR2 (germline): SNHLY, FYNNEI. V lost 7 bases and J 8 bases, leaving 23 bases between the germline ends. The CDR3 extends over 15 amino acids. The CDR3 DNA reads TGTGCCAGCACCCCCGGGAGTTTTGGGGCAAACGGCTACACCTTC. It encodes CASTPGSFGANGYTF.

This clone was counted between two and nine times. This sequence joins TRBV18 and TRBJ2-5; D is perhaps TRBD1 (5 bases). Deletions cut 3 bases from V and 2 bases from J, with 16 bases between. Germline V gives CDR1 KGHSH, CDR2 LQKENI. CDR3 length: 16 amino acids. This CDR3 reads CASSPSQGRRQETQYF. In DNA form, the CDR3 reads TGTGCCAGCTCACCCAGCCAGGGTAGGAGACAAGAGACCCAGTACTTC. Full variable domain (rest looked up from reference TRBV18 and TRBJ2-5): NAGVMQNPRHLVRRRGQEARLRCSPMKGHSHVYWYRQLPEEGLKFMVYLQKENIIDESGMPKERFSAEFPKEGPSILRIQQVVRGDSAAYFCASSPSQGRRQETQYFGPGTRLLVL.

This clone has a single count. The genes are TRBV29-1 and TRBJ1-5; D gene uncertain. Germline V gene data show CDR1 as SQVTM and CDR2 as ANQGSEA. The V end lost 4 bases, the J end lost 0 bases, and 13 bases lay between the germline ends. This CDR3 is 15 amino acids long. The CDR3 DNA sequence: TGCAGCGTTGGGATGACAACCGATAGCAATCAGCCCCAGCATTTT. Its translation is CSVGMTTDSNQPQHF.

V and J are TRBV4-2 and TRBJ2-5; 7 bases line up with TRBD1. Germline CDR1 is LGHNA and CDR2 is YNFKEQ. J gave up 5 bases and V 0 bases, and 6 bases lay outside the gene matches. This CDR3 has 15 amino acids. In DNA, the CDR3 is TGTGCCAGCAGCCAAGATAGACAGGGAAAGGAGACCCAGTACTTC. It encodes CASSQDRQGKETQYF.

The chain couples TRBV18 to TRBJ2-1; the D is unclear. Germline lookup yields CDR1 KGHSH and CDR2 LQKENI. The ends were cut back, 3 bases at V and 8 bases at J, with 11 bases in the middle. This CDR3 has 13 amino acids. The CDR3 nucleotides read TGTGCCAGCTCACCCAACCAGCGCGATGAGCAGTTCTTC. Protein sequence: CASSPNQRDEQFF.

This chain joins TRBV9 and TRBJ2-1; the match to TRBD2 covers 7 bases. V lost 2 bases, J lost 6 bases, and 11 bases stayed unmatched. This CDR3 is built from 16 residues. Germline V gene data show CDR1 as SGDLS and CDR2 as YYNGEE. DNA for the CDR3: TGTGCCAGCAGCGTGCGGACCGGACTAGGCCTCAATGAGCAGTTCTTC. Translation gives CASSVRTGLGLNEQFF. The whole variable domain, remainder taken from reference TRBV9 and TRBJ2-1, is DSGVTQTPKHLITATGQRVTLRCSPRSGDLSVYWYQQSLDQGLQFLIQYYNGEERAKGNILERFSAQQFPDLHSELNLSSLELGDSALYFCASSVRTGLGLNEQFFGPGTRLTVL.

DNA for the CDR3: TGCGCCAGCAGCCAAGGCGTAGCGGTCTCCTACGAGCAGTACTTC. Translation: CASSQGVAVSYEQYF. This sequence joins TRBV4-1 and TRBJ2-7, with a tentative D call TRBD2 (6 bases). The length of the CDR3 is 15 residues. CDR1 is MGHRA, CDR2 YSYEKL, per germline. Trimming removed 1 base at V and 0 bases at J, with 10 bases between.

CDR3 coding DNA: TGTGCCAGCAGCTCCGCTCGGGGGACAGAAGAGACCCAGTACTTC. Protein product: CASSSARGTEETQYF. V and J are TRBV7-2 and TRBJ2-5; TRBD1 is a possible D gene (7 bases). Trimming removed 4 bases at V and 3 bases at J, with 15 bases between. Germline V CDR1 and CDR2: SGHTA, FQGNSA. The CDR3 consists of 15 residues.

The chain employs TRBV2 and TRBJ1-5; D unclear. CDR1 and CDR2 (germline): SNHLY, FYNNEI. Trimming took 5 bases from V and 5 from J, leaving 10 bases between them. The CDR3 is made up of 13 amino acids. The CDR3 here is CASSPEGYQPQHF. CDR3 bases: TGTGCCAGCAGTCCAGAGGGATATCAGCCCCAGCATTTT.

This chain joins TRBV15 and TRBJ2-5, with 8 positions matching TRBD1. J lost 2 bases, V lost 5 bases, and 4 bases had no gene match. This CDR3 region has 14 residues. The germline gives CDR1 LNHNV, CDR2 YYDKDF (reference sequence). CDR3: CATSGRQGQETQYF. The CDR3 nucleotides read TGTGCCACCAGCGGAAGACAGGGGCAAGAGACCCAGTACTTC.

This clone has more than one count but fewer than ten. The chain couples TRBV18 to TRBJ2-2; the D gene is possibly TRBD2 (5 bases). V lost 4 bases to trimming and J lost 2 bases, with 8 bases between them. The length of the CDR3 is 14 residues. Germline V gene data show CDR1 as KGHSH and CDR2 as LQKENI. The CDR3 here is CASSRGPNTGELFF. The CDR3 region has the DNA TGTGCCAGCTCACGAGGGCCAAACACCGGGGAGCTGTTTTTT.